Listed below are T cell receptor beta chains from one sample, sequenced in a study of beta chain features in type 1 diabetes. Data came from immunoSEQ multiplex PCR; TCRdb stores just in-frame clones and leaves some out. The data contain just over 450,000 clones, approximately 30% of them singletons. Input material: naive CD4+ T cells from blood. The origin of the receptors is a man aged 18 to 30 in good health. Both conserved end residues are part of each CDR3. D genes are given only for firm matches. Part of the rows lack a size; the others show once, few, many or a class for expanded clones.

D gene,J gene,clone size,V gene,CDR3 DNA,CDR3 protein
.,TRBJ2-1,.,TRBV10-3,TGTGCCATCGATTCTGGAGCTGGTGAGCAGTTCTTC,CAIDSGAGEQFF
.,TRBJ1-1,.,TRBV2,TGTGCCAGCAGTGAAATAGGTGGCACTGAAGCTTTCTTT,CASSEIGGTEAFF
TRBD2,TRBJ2-7,once,TRBV4-1,TGCGCCAGCAGCGAATTAGCGGGAGAGAACGAGCAGTACTTC,CASSELAGENEQYF
.,TRBJ2-5,few,TRBV15,TGTGCCACCAGCAGACTTGACAGTACTCGGGGGGAGACCCAGTACTTC,CATSRLDSTRGETQYF
.,TRBJ1-2,.,TRBV30,TGTGCCTGGAGGGACGGAAACTATGGCTACACCTTC,CAWRDGNYGYTF
TRBD1,TRBJ2-5,.,TRBV6-1,TGTGCCAGCAGCGGGGACAGGGGAGAGACCCAGTACTTC,CASSGDRGETQYF
.,TRBJ2-7,.,TRBV28,TGTGCCAGCAGTTCCCCGCGGCGATGGGGATCCTACGAGCAGTACTTC,CASSSPRRWGSYEQYF
TRBD2,TRBJ2-5,.,TRBV19,TGTGCCAGTAGTATTCTAGCGGGAGGTGGAGAGACCCAGTACTTC,CASSILAGGGETQYF
TRBD1,TRBJ1-4,few,TRBV30,TGTGCCTGGATGGACAGGGGGACCGGTGAAAAACTGTTTTTT,CAWMDRGTGEKLFF
.,TRBJ1-5,.,TRBV30,TGTGCCTGGAGCCCGATACGGAGCAATCAGCCCCAGCATTTT,CAWSPIRSNQPQHF
.,TRBJ2-1,few,TRBV30,TGTGCCTGGAGTAGGGCAGCCAATGAGCAGTTCTTC,CAWSRAANEQFF
.,TRBJ2-7,once,TRBV7-2,TGTGCCAGCAGCTCATCATCTAGCGCCTCCTCCTACGAGCAGTACTTC,CASSSSSSASSYEQYF
TRBD1,TRBJ2-3,.,TRBV5-1,TGCGCCAGCAGCTACGAACCGGGACAGGCGACAGATACGCAGTATTTT,CASSYEPGQATDTQYF
TRBD1,TRBJ1-3,few,TRBV30,TGTGCCTGGAGTGTAACAGGGGGCTCTGGAAACACCATATATTTT,CAWSVTGGSGNTIYF
TRBD2,TRBJ2-1,.,TRBV30,TGTGCCTGGAACCCGACTAGCGGCTACAATGAGCAGTTCTTC,CAWNPTSGYNEQFF
TRBD1,TRBJ1-2,.,TRBV4-1,TGCGCCAGCAGCCAAGATACGGACAGGCCCTACTATGGCTACACCTTC,CASSQDTDRPYYGYTF
TRBD2,TRBJ2-7,.,TRBV11-2,TGTGCCAGCAGCTTAGGGACTAGCGGGAGTAACGCCGAGCAGTACTTC,CASSLGTSGSNAEQYF
.,TRBJ2-3,few,TRBV28,TGTGCCAGCAGTTTACCATCGGGGGGCACAGATACGCAGTATTTT,CASSLPSGGTDTQYF
.,TRBJ2-7,.,TRBV7-9,TGTGCCAGCAGCTCCAAGACCGCGGAGCAGTACTTC,CASSSKTAEQYF
.,TRBJ2-2,few,TRBV29-1,TGCAGCGTTGATGCCGGGACGAACACCGGGGAGCTGTTTTTT,CSVDAGTNTGELFF
.,TRBJ2-7,few,TRBV20-1,TGCAGTGCTAGAGATGGGCACGAGCAGTACTTC,CSARDGHEQYF
TRBD2,TRBJ2-1,.,TRBV6-6,TGTGCCAGCAGTTCTTCTAGCGGGAGGAACAATGAGCAGTTCTTC,CASSSSSGRNNEQFF
.,TRBJ2-7,.,TRBV30,TGTGCCTGGAGTGCGGGGACGGCCTACGAGCAGTACTTC,CAWSAGTAYEQYF
.,TRBJ2-5,.,TRBV7-9,TGTGCCAGCAGCTTAGCCGGGACCCAAGAGACCCAGTACTTC,CASSLAGTQETQYF
TRBD2,TRBJ2-1,.,TRBV7-8,TGTGCCAGCAGCCCACAATCTAGCGGGAGCAATGAGCAGTTCTTC,CASSPQSSGSNEQFF
.,TRBJ1-4,few,TRBV29-1,TGCAGCGTTGAAGGGGGGAAAGCGACTAATGAAAAACTGTTTTTT,CSVEGGKATNEKLFF
.,TRBJ2-7,.,TRBV11-2,TGTGCCAGCAGCTCACCCTCCGGGAACCCTAAGGACGAGCAGTACTTC,CASSSPSGNPKDEQYF
.,TRBJ2-3,.,TRBV19,TGTGCCAGTAGTATCTCGGGCCATACCACAGATACGCAGTATTTT,CASSISGHTTDTQYF
.,TRBJ2-5,.,TRBV14,TGTGCCAGCAGCCAAAACTTTTACCAAGAGACCCAGTACTTC,CASSQNFYQETQYF
TRBD1,TRBJ2-5,few,TRBV2,TGTGCCAGCAGTGAAGAGGAAGGGACAGGCACATACTTC,CASSEEEGTGTYF
.,TRBJ2-6,.,TRBV28,TGTGCCAGCAGTTTAGCCGGCGGACTCTCTGGGGCCAACGTCCTGACTTTC,CASSLAGGLSGANVLTF
.,TRBJ2-6,few,TRBV5-7,TGTGCCAGCAGCTTGTGTGCAGGAATGTCCTCTGGGGCCAACGTCCTGACTTTC,CASSLCAGMSSGANVLTF
.,TRBJ2-7,.,TRBV5-6,TGTGCCAGCAGCTTGTTACTGACCGAGCAGTACTTC,CASSLLLTEQYF
.,TRBJ2-1,.,TRBV18,TGTGCCAGCTCACCACCGATCGGACGGAAGGGTGTCTACAATGAGCAGTTCTTC,CASSPPIGRKGVYNEQFF
TRBD1,TRBJ2-1,.,TRBV7-9,TGTGCCAGCAGCTTAGCCGGACAGGGGGCATATGAGCAGTTCTTC,CASSLAGQGAYEQFF
.,TRBJ1-2,few,TRBV7-2,TGTGCCAGCAGCTTAGCATGGAGCGATTACTATGGCTACACCTTC,CASSLAWSDYYGYTF
.,TRBJ2-3,.,TRBV29-1,TGCAGCGGATTAGCGGCTAGCACAGATACGCAGTATTTT,CSGLAASTDTQYF
.,TRBJ1-1,.,TRBV30,TGTGCCTGGAGTGTAGGTCAACACCTCAACACTGAAGCTTTCTTT,CAWSVGQHLNTEAFF
TRBD2,TRBJ2-1,.,TRBV29-1,TGCAGCGTCGCGGGACTAGCGGGAGGGCCGATGAATGAGCAGTTCTTC,CSVAGLAGGPMNEQFF
.,TRBJ2-1,few,TRBV7-9,TGTGCCAGCAGCTTAGGAGGTGAGCAGTTCTTC,CASSLGGEQFF
.,TRBJ1-2,.,TRBV29-1,TGCAGCGTTGTTGGGGCGGACTATGGCTACACCTTC,CSVVGADYGYTF
.,TRBJ2-2,.,TRBV30,TGTGCCTGGACCGGGACAACGAACACCGGGGAGCTGTTTTTT,CAWTGTTNTGELFF
TRBD1,TRBJ2-5,few,TRBV19,TGTGCCACTCACTTACAGGGGATTGGGACCCAGTACTTC,CATHLQGIGTQYF
TRBD2,TRBJ2-7,.,TRBV5-4,TGTGCCAGCAGCTCCGCTACCGGGACTAGCGGACAGTACTTC,CASSSATGTSGQYF
.,TRBJ2-1,.,TRBV5-4,TGTGCCAGCAGCTTGGGCGGGGGCAGCTACAATGAGCAGTTCTTC,CASSLGGGSYNEQFF
TRBD1,TRBJ2-3,few,TRBV29-1,TGCAGCGTTGTTGGGACAGGGGGGGATACGCAGTATTTT,CSVVGTGGDTQYF